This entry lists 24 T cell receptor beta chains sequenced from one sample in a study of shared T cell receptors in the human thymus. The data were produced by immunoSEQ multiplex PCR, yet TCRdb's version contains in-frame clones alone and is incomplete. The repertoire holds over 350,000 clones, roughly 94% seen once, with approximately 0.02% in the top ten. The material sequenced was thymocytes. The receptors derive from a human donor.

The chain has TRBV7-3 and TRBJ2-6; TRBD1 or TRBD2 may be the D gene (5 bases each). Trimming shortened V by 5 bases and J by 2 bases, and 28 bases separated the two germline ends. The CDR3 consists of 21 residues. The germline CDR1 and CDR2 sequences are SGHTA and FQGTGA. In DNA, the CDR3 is TGTGCCAGCAGCCCAGCCGGGGCTAGATCCCCCCTCAAGGCTGGGGCCAACGTCCTGACTTTC. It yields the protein CASSPAGARSPLKAGANVLTF.

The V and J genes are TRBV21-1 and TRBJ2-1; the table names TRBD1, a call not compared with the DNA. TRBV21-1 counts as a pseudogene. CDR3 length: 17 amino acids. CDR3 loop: CASSKTYVSANNSEQFF. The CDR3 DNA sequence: TGTGCCAGCAGCAAAACCTATGTATCTGCAAACAACAGTGAGCAGTTCTTC.

CDR3 DNA: TGTGCAGGGACGGACGCTCCGTGGGCCAATGAGCAGTTCTTC. Translated: CAGTDAPWANEQFF. The chain joins TRBV30 to TRBJ2-1; D tentatively fits TRBD1 or TRBD2 (5 bases each). From germline, CDR1 is GTSNPN and CDR2 SVGIG (reference sequence). The CDR3 is 14 amino acids.

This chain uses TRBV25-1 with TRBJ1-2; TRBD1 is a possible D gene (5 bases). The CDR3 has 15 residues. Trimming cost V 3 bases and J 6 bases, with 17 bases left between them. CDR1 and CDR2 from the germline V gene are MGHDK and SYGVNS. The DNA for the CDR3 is TGTGCCAGCAGTGAGACGGGCAGGGCTCAGGATGGCTACACCTTC. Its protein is CASSETGRAQDGYTF.

CDR3 DNA: TGTGCCAGTAGTATAAGGGAAAGACAGCCCAAGGGAGGCACAGATACGCAGTATTTT. Amino acid sequence: CASSIRERQPKGGTDTQYF. The chain links TRBV19 to TRBJ2-3; the D gene could be TRBD1 or TRBD2 (5 bases each). V shed 2 bases and J shed 1 base, with 22 bases lying between them. Germline CDR1 reads LNHDA; CDR2 reads SQIVND (reference sequence). This CDR3 contains 19 residues.

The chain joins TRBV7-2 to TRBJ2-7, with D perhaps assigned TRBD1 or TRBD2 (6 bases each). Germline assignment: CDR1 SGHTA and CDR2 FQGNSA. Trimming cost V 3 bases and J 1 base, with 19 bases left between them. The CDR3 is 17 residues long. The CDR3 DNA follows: TGTGCCAGCAGCTTTCTGGGGGGCGGGACTTTTTCCTACGAGCAGTACTTC. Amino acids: CASSFLGGGTFSYEQYF.

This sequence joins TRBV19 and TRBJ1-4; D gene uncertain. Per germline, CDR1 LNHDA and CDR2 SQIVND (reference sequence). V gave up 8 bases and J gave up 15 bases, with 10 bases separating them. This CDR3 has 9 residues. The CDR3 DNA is TGTGCCAGTGACTCCGGGATGTTTTTT. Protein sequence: CASDSGMFF.

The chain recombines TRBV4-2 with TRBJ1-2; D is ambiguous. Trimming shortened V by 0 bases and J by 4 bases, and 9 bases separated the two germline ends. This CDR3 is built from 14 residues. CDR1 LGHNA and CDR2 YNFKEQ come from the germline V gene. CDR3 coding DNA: TGTGCCAGCAGCCAAGATACCGGTGGCTATGGCTACACCTTC. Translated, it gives CASSQDTGGYGYTF.

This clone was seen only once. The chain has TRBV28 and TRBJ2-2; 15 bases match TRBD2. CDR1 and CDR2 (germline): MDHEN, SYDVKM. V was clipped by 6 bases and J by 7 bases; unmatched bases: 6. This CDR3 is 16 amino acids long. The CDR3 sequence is CASSSGTSGRLGELFF. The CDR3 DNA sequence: TGTGCCAGCAGCAGTGGGACTAGCGGGAGGCTCGGGGAGCTGTTTTTT.

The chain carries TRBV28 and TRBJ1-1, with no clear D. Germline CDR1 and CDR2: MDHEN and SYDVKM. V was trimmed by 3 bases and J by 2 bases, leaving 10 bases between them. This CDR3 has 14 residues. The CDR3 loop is CASSLTLINTEAFF. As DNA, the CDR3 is TGTGCCAGCAGTTTGACACTTATTAACACTGAAGCTTTCTTT.

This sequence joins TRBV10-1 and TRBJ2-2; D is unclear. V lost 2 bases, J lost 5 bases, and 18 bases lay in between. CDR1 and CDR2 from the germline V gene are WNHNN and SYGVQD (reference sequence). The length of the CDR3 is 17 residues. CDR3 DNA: TGCGCCAGCAGTGAGCCAGAGCCCGGTGCGCGAACCGGGGAGCTGTTTTTT. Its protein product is CASSEPEPGARTGELFF.

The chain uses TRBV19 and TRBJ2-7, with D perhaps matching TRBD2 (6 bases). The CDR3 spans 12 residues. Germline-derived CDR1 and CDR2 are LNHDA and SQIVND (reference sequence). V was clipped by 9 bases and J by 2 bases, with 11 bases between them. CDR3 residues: CASSGLPYEQYF. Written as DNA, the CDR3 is TGTGCCAGCTCGGGACTCCCCTACGAGCAGTACTTC.

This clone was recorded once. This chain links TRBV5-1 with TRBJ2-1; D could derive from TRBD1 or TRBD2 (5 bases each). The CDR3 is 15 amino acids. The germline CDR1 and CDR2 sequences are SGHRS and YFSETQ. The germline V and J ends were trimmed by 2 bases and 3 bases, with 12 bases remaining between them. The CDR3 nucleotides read TGCGCCAGCAGCTTATCGGGACCCGACTACAATGAGCAGTTCTTC. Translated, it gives CASSLSGPDYNEQFF.

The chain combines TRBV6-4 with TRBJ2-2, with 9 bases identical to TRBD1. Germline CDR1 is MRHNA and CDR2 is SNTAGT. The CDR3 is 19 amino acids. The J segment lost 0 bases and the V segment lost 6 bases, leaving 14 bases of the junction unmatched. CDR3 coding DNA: TGTGCCAGCAGCCCTAGAACAGGGGGCGAGGTACCGAACACCGGGGAGCTGTTTTTT. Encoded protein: CASSPRTGGEVPNTGELFF.

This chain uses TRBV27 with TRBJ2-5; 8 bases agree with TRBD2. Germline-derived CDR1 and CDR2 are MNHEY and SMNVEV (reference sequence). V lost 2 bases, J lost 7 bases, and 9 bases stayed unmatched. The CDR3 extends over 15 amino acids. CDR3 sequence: CASSLAGGPTGTQYF. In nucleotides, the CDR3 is TGTGCCAGCAGTTTAGCGGGAGGCCCAACGGGGACCCAGTACTTC.

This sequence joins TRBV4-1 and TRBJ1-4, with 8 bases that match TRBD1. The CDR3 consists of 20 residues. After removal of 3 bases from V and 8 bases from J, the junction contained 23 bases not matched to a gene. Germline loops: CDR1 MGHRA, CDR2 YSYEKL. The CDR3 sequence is CASSHHPPGTGVRCGEKLFF. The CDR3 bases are TGCGCCAGCAGCCATCACCCGCCCGGGACAGGCGTGAGGTGTGGGGAAAAACTGTTTTTT.

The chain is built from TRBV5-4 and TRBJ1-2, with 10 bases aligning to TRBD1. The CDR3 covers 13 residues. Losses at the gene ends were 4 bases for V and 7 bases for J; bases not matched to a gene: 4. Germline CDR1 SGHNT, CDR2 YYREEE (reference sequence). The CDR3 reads CASSRDRGSGYTF. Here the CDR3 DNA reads TGTGCCAGCAGCCGGGACAGGGGCTCTGGCTACACCTTC.

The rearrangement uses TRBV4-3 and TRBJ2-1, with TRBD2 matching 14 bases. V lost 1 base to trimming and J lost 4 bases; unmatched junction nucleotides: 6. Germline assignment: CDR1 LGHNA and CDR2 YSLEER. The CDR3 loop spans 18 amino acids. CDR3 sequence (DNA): TGCGCCAGCAGCCAAGTGGGACTAGCGGGAGTGTCGTACAATGAGCAGTTCTTC. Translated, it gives CASSQVGLAGVSYNEQFF.

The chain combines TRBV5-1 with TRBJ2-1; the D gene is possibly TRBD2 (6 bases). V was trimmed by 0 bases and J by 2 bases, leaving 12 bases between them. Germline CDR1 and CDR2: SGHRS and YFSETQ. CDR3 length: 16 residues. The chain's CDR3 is CASSLVASAAYNEQFF. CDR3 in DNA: TGCGCCAGCAGCTTGGTCGCTAGCGCCGCCTACAATGAGCAGTTCTTC.

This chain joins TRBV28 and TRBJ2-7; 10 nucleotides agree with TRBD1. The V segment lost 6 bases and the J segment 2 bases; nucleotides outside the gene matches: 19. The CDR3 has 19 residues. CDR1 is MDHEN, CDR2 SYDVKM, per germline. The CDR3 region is CASRHQTGTGAIPAYEQYF. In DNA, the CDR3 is TGTGCCAGCAGGCACCAGACCGGGACAGGGGCGATCCCTGCCTACGAGCAGTACTTC.

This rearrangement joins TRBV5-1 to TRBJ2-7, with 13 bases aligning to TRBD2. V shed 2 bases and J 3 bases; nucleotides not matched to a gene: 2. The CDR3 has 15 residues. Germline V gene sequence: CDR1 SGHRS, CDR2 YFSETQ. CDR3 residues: CASSLRLAGGYEQYF. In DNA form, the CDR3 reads TGCGCCAGCAGCTTAAGACTAGCGGGGGGCTACGAGCAGTACTTC.

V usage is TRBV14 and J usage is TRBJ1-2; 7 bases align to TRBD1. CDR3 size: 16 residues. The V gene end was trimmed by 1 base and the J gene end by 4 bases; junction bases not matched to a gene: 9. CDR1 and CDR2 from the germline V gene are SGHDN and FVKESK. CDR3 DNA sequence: TGTGCCAGCAGCCAAGCTGGATCCGGGACAGTCTATGGCTACACCTTC. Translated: CASSQAGSGTVYGYTF.

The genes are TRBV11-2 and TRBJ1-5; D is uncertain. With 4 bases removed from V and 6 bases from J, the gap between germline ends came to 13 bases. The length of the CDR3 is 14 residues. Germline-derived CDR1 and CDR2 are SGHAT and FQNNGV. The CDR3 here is CASSSRTSRQPQHF. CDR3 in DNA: TGTGCCAGCAGCTCTAGGACCAGTCGTCAGCCCCAGCATTTT. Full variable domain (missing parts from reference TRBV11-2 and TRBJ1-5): EAGVAQSPRYKIIEKRQSVAFWCNPISGHATLYWYQQILGQGPKLLIQFQNNGVVDDSQLPKDRFSAERLKGVDSTLKIQPAKLEDSAVYLCASSSRTSRQPQHFGDGTRLSIL.

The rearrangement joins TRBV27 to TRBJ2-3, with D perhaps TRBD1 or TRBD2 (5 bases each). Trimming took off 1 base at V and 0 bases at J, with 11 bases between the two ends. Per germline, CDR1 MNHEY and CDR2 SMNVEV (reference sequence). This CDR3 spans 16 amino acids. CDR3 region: CASSLWGTDSTDTQYF. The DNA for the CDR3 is TGTGCCAGCAGTTTATGGGGGACCGATAGCACAGATACGCAGTATTTT.